Listed below are T cell receptor beta chains from one sample, sequenced in a study of regulatory T cells in long-lasting Graves disease. TCRdb used MiXCR to reprocess the multiplex PCR reads, holding one entry per CDR3 protein. The table includes hundreds of thousands of distinct CDR3 sequences, 15% to 19% detected once. This material consisted of peripheral blood mononuclear cells (PBMCs), taken at new diagnosis, from a patient treated with antithyroid drugs. The receptors derive from a female donor with Graves disease. The CDR3 runs from the conserved cysteine through the conserved F or W. Each record gives: CDR3 DNA, CDR3 protein, J gene, D gene, V gene, clone size. D genes are given only for firm matches. Clone size, where shown, is once, few, many, or a class for clones that have expanded.

CDR3nt: TGTGCCAGCAGTTCCTTGGGGACAAACACCATATATTTT
CDR3aa: CASSSLGTNTIYF
j_gene: TRBJ1-3
d_gene: .
v_gene: TRBV27
abundance: many

CDR3nt: TGTGCCAGTACGAGACAGGGAGGCAATGAGCAGTTCTTC
CDR3aa: CASTRQGGNEQFF
j_gene: TRBJ2-1
d_gene: .
v_gene: TRBV19
abundance: .

CDR3nt: TGTGCCACCAGCAGAGATGGGCCGGATACGCAGTATTTT
CDR3aa: CATSRDGPDTQYF
j_gene: TRBJ2-3
d_gene: .
v_gene: TRBV15
abundance: .

CDR3nt: TGCAGCTCCCGGGATGGAGGCGAGCAGTACTTC
CDR3aa: CSSRDGGEQYF
j_gene: TRBJ2-7
d_gene: .
v_gene: TRBV29-1
abundance: many

CDR3nt: TGTGCCAGTAGTATGGCCGGATACGCTGAAGCTTTCTTT
CDR3aa: CASSMAGYAEAFF
j_gene: TRBJ1-1
d_gene: .
v_gene: TRBV19
abundance: .

CDR3nt: TGTGCCAGTGCTGAGGGGGCCAGTCTGTATGGCTACACCTTC
CDR3aa: CASAEGASLYGYTF
j_gene: TRBJ1-2
d_gene: TRBD1
v_gene: TRBV6-1
abundance: .

CDR3nt: TGTGCCAGTATAGAGGGACAGGGGTTCCGTCAGCCCCAGCATTTT
CDR3aa: CASIEGQGFRQPQHF
j_gene: TRBJ1-5
d_gene: TRBD1
v_gene: TRBV19
abundance: many

CDR3nt: TGTGCCAGCAGCCCCAGGTACAGAGGGGATGAAAAACTGTTTTTT
CDR3aa: CASSPRYRGDEKLFF
j_gene: TRBJ1-4
d_gene: .
v_gene: TRBV7-9
abundance: few

CDR3nt: TGTGCCAGCAACCCTCGGACAGGGGACTCTGGGGCCAACGTCCTGACTTTC
CDR3aa: CASNPRTGDSGANVLTF
j_gene: TRBJ2-6
d_gene: TRBD1
v_gene: TRBV2
abundance: many

CDR3nt: TGTGCCAGCAGCCCCGGGACTAGCGACCAGTACTTC
CDR3aa: CASSPGTSDQYF
j_gene: TRBJ2-7
d_gene: TRBD2
v_gene: TRBV9
abundance: many

CDR3nt: TGTGCCAGCAGTGAAGGGGGAGGTTCTGGAAACACCATATATTTT
CDR3aa: CASSEGGGSGNTIYF
j_gene: TRBJ1-3
d_gene: .
v_gene: TRBV2
abundance: .

CDR3nt: TGTGCCAGCAGACCCCCGGGGCAGTACGAGCAGCACTTC
CDR3aa: CASRPPGQYEQHF
j_gene: TRBJ2-7
d_gene: .
v_gene: TRBV6-2/TRBV6-3
abundance: .

CDR3nt: TGCAGCGTTGACGGGACAGGGGGTAACACCTACGAGCAGTACTTC
CDR3aa: CSVDGTGGNTYEQYF
j_gene: TRBJ2-7
d_gene: TRBD1
v_gene: TRBV29-1
abundance: many

CDR3nt: TGTGCCAGCAGTTCGGGGGCTGTGGTTGGCTACACCTTC
CDR3aa: CASSSGAVVGYTF
j_gene: TRBJ1-2
d_gene: .
v_gene: TRBV12-3/TRBV12-4
abundance: .

CDR3nt: TGCGCCAGCAGCCCAGACTTCAACTCCTACGAGCAGTACTTC
CDR3aa: CASSPDFNSYEQYF
j_gene: TRBJ2-7
d_gene: .
v_gene: TRBV4-1
abundance: many

CDR3nt: TGTGCCAGCAGCTTGGGCGGGGGGGCCGGTACGCAGTATTTT
CDR3aa: CASSLGGGAGTQYF
j_gene: TRBJ2-3
d_gene: TRBD2
v_gene: TRBV5-5
abundance: many

CDR3nt: TGTGCCAGCAGCGGTGGGGGTTTCAGCTATGGCTACACCTTC
CDR3aa: CASSGGGFSYGYTF
j_gene: TRBJ1-2
d_gene: .
v_gene: TRBV9
abundance: many

CDR3nt: TGTGCCATCAGTGAATCGGACAGGAGCTCCTACGAGCAGTACTTC
CDR3aa: CAISESDRSSYEQYF
j_gene: TRBJ2-7
d_gene: TRBD1
v_gene: TRBV10-3
abundance: .

CDR3nt: TGTGCCAGCGGAATTGGTGCCCAGTACTTC
CDR3aa: CASGIGAQYF
j_gene: TRBJ2-5
d_gene: .
v_gene: TRBV27
abundance: .

CDR3nt: TGCAGTGCTAGTCTAGCGGGACCCTACAATGAGCAGTTCTTC
CDR3aa: CSASLAGPYNEQFF
j_gene: TRBJ2-1
d_gene: TRBD2
v_gene: TRBV20-1
abundance: many

CDR3nt: TGTGCCAGCAGCCAATCCGACGGGGGGGGCGCCGCTTTAGTAGAGACCCAGTACTTC
CDR3aa: CASSQSDGGGAALVETQYF
j_gene: TRBJ2-5
d_gene: TRBD2
v_gene: TRBV3-1
abundance: .

CDR3nt: TGTGCCTGGAGTCGGGAGAGTGGCTACGAGCAGTACTTC
CDR3aa: CAWSRESGYEQYF
j_gene: TRBJ2-7
d_gene: .
v_gene: TRBV30
abundance: many

CDR3nt: TGTGCCAGTTATGCCACAGGGTTGGACACTGAAGCTTTCTTT
CDR3aa: CASYATGLDTEAFF
j_gene: TRBJ1-1
d_gene: .
v_gene: TRBV19
abundance: .

CDR3nt: TGTGCCAGCAGTTACCCGACGGGACAGGGGATGAACACTGAAGCTTTCTTT
CDR3aa: CASSYPTGQGMNTEAFF
j_gene: TRBJ1-1
d_gene: TRBD1
v_gene: TRBV6-5
abundance: .

CDR3nt: TGCAGTGCGGAACATAGCGGGGGAGAGGATACGCAGTATTTT
CDR3aa: CSAEHSGGEDTQYF
j_gene: TRBJ2-3
d_gene: TRBD2
v_gene: TRBV20-1
abundance: .

CDR3nt: TGTGCTAGTGGGTTCCTCCTGGGCCTAGGCTACAATGAGCAGTTCTTC
CDR3aa: CASGFLLGLGYNEQFF
j_gene: TRBJ2-1
d_gene: .
v_gene: TRBV12-5
abundance: many

CDR3nt: TGTGCCAGCTCACGGACTAGCGAGGCGCAGTATTTT
CDR3aa: CASSRTSEAQYF
j_gene: TRBJ2-3
d_gene: TRBD2
v_gene: TRBV18
abundance: .

CDR3nt: TGCGCCAGCAGCAGTCGCCCGGACAGGGGGTTTTGGGGCTACACCTTC
CDR3aa: CASSSRPDRGFWGYTF
j_gene: TRBJ1-2
d_gene: TRBD1
v_gene: TRBV4-1
abundance: .

CDR3nt: TGCAGTGCTCGGACTAGCGGGAAATTATCCTACGAGCAGTACTTC
CDR3aa: CSARTSGKLSYEQYF
j_gene: TRBJ2-7
d_gene: TRBD2
v_gene: TRBV20-1
abundance: many

CDR3nt: TGTGCCACCAGTGGAAACGCCGGGACCGGCGGTTACAATGAGCAGTTCTTC
CDR3aa: CATSGNAGTGGYNEQFF
j_gene: TRBJ2-1
d_gene: .
v_gene: TRBV24-1
abundance: many

CDR3nt: TGTGCCAGTAGTATTTCAGGCAGGACAAGAGAAGCTTTCTTT
CDR3aa: CASSISGRTREAFF
j_gene: TRBJ1-1
d_gene: .
v_gene: TRBV19
abundance: few

CDR3nt: TGCGCCAGCAGCTTGCCAGGGGGAAGTGAGGAACTGTTTTTT
CDR3aa: CASSLPGGSEELFF
j_gene: TRBJ1-4
d_gene: TRBD1
v_gene: TRBV5-1
abundance: many

CDR3nt: TGTGCCAGCAGCGTAAGTCTCGGGGACTATGGCTACACCTTC
CDR3aa: CASSVSLGDYGYTF
j_gene: TRBJ1-2
d_gene: .
v_gene: TRBV9
abundance: .

CDR3nt: TGTGCCACCAGATGGGCAGCTACGCAGTATTTT
CDR3aa: CATRWAATQYF
j_gene: TRBJ2-3
d_gene: .
v_gene: TRBV11-2
abundance: many

CDR3nt: TGTGCCAGCAGCTCAGCCCCCCCCAGGGGCAATGAGCAGTTCTTC
CDR3aa: CASSSAPPRGNEQFF
j_gene: TRBJ2-1
d_gene: .
v_gene: TRBV7-2
abundance: many

CDR3nt: TGTGCCAGCTCACCAAAGAACTATGGCTACACCTTC
CDR3aa: CASSPKNYGYTF
j_gene: TRBJ1-2
d_gene: .
v_gene: TRBV18
abundance: few

CDR3nt: TGTGCCAGCAGCTTAGTAGGGCAAGTCGAAGCTTTCTTT
CDR3aa: CASSLVGQVEAFF
j_gene: TRBJ1-1
d_gene: .
v_gene: TRBV7-9
abundance: many

CDR3nt: TGTGCCAGCTCAAGAGGGAGAGCCTATGGCTACACCTTC
CDR3aa: CASSRGRAYGYTF
j_gene: TRBJ1-2
d_gene: .
v_gene: TRBV6-1
abundance: .

CDR3nt: TGTGCCAGCAGCCTAGGAGCGGGGCTAGATACGCAGTATTTT
CDR3aa: CASSLGAGLDTQYF
j_gene: TRBJ2-3
d_gene: TRBD2
v_gene: TRBV14
abundance: many

CDR3nt: TGCGCCAGCAGCCAAGGTACAGGGCTCCGGGACTCTGGAAACACCATATATTTT
CDR3aa: CASSQGTGLRDSGNTIYF
j_gene: TRBJ1-3
d_gene: .
v_gene: TRBV4-1
abundance: .

CDR3nt: TGCGCCAGCAGCCAAGAACCAGGGGGACTGCCGGGAAACACCATATATTTT
CDR3aa: CASSQEPGGLPGNTIYF
j_gene: TRBJ1-3
d_gene: TRBD1
v_gene: TRBV4-3
abundance: many

CDR3nt: TGCAGCGTTGAAGGGTTTAACTATGGCTACACCTTC
CDR3aa: CSVEGFNYGYTF
j_gene: TRBJ1-2
d_gene: .
v_gene: TRBV29-1
abundance: .

CDR3nt: TGTGCCAGCAGCTTAGATTTTGGGGGGTACACTGAAGCTTTCTTT
CDR3aa: CASSLDFGGYTEAFF
j_gene: TRBJ1-1
d_gene: .
v_gene: TRBV11-2
abundance: many

CDR3nt: TGTGCCAGCAGCCGGCGGGGGGCAACTAATGAAAAACTGTTTTTT
CDR3aa: CASSRRGATNEKLFF
j_gene: TRBJ1-4
d_gene: .
v_gene: TRBV6-2/TRBV6-3
abundance: few

CDR3nt: TGTGCCATCAGTGACTTCTCCGGGACAGGGAGGAATCAGCCCCAGCATTTT
CDR3aa: CAISDFSGTGRNQPQHF
j_gene: TRBJ1-5
d_gene: TRBD1
v_gene: TRBV10-3
abundance: few

CDR3nt: TGTGCCAGCAGCTACAGGGGGCCGGAGCAAGAGACCCAGTACTTC
CDR3aa: CASSYRGPEQETQYF
j_gene: TRBJ2-5
d_gene: TRBD1
v_gene: TRBV7-9
abundance: .

CDR3nt: TGTGCCAGCAGCCCGTTGACAGCCGTGAATGAGCAGTTCTTC
CDR3aa: CASSPLTAVNEQFF
j_gene: TRBJ2-1
d_gene: .
v_gene: TRBV7-7
abundance: many

CDR3nt: TGTGCCAGCAGGCAAGCCGTGACCGGGGGCGGCACTGAAGCTTTCTTT
CDR3aa: CASRQAVTGGGTEAFF
j_gene: TRBJ1-1
d_gene: .
v_gene: TRBV7-9
abundance: few

CDR3nt: TGTGCCAGCGGGGTGGGGGTTTTGAATGAGCAGTTCTTC
CDR3aa: CASGVGVLNEQFF
j_gene: TRBJ2-1
d_gene: .
v_gene: TRBV28
abundance: few

CDR3nt: TGTGCCTGGAGTGTCGCCGGAACCTACGAGCAGTACTTC
CDR3aa: CAWSVAGTYEQYF
j_gene: TRBJ2-7
d_gene: .
v_gene: TRBV30
abundance: many

CDR3nt: TGTGCCAGCAGCCTTGGGAACCAGAACACTGAAGCTTTCTTT
CDR3aa: CASSLGNQNTEAFF
j_gene: TRBJ1-1
d_gene: .
v_gene: TRBV3-1
abundance: many